This T cell receptor (beta chain) is from a study of fetal regulatory T cell absence and autoimmunity. Repertoires were generated with immunoSEQ multiplex PCR, while TCRdb's copy carries only in-frame clones and drops some. The data show 46,000 or so clones, approximately 80% seen once. Notes on the study in general: The oligoclonal enrichment was interpreted as supporting antigen-driven pancreatic autoimmunity before birth in IPEX syndrome.

The CDR3 covers 16 residues. V was pared by 5 bases and J by 4 bases, with 20 bases between. Germline lookup yields CDR1 SGHTA and CDR2 FQGNSA. Details on this clone: What it recognizes is unknown.

This sequence joins TRBV7-2 and TRBJ2-5; D gene unclear. Sequencing was carried out using cord blood. This clonotype originated in a newborn boy with IPEX syndrome. In DNA form, the CDR3 reads TGTGCCAGCAGCGCCCTCGGGTTTAAAGTAGGAGAGACCCAGTACTTC. It specifies CASSALGFKVGETQYF.